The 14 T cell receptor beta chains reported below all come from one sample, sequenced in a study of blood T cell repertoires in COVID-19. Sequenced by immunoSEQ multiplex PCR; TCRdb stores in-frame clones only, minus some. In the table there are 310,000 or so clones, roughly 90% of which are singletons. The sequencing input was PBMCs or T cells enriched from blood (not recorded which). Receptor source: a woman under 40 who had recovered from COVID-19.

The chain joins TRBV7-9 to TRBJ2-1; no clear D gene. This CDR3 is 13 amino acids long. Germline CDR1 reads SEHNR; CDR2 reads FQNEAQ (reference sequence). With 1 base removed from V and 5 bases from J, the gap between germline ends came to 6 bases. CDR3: CASSLGSNNEQFF. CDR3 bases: TGTGCCAGCAGCTTAGGTAGTAACAATGAGCAGTTCTTC. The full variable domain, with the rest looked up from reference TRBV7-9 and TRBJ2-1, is DTGVSQNPRHKITKRGQNVTFRCDPISEHNRLYWYRQTLGQGPEFLTYFQNEAQLEKSRLLSDRFSAERPKGSFSTLEIQRTEQGDSAMYLCASSLGSNNEQFFGPGTRLTVL.

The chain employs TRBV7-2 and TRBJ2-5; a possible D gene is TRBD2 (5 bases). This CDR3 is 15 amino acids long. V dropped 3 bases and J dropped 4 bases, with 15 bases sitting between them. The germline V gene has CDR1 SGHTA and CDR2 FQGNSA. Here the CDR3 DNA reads TGTGCCAGCAGCTTGGGTGTTCGGGATACAGAGACCCAGTACTTC. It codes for CASSLGVRDTETQYF. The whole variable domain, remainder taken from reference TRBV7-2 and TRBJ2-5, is GAGVSQSPSNKVTEKGKDVELRCDPISGHTALYWYRQSLGQGLEFLIYFQGNSAPDKSGLPSDRFSAERTGGSVSTLTIQRTQQEDSAVYLCASSLGVRDTETQYFGPGTRLLVL.

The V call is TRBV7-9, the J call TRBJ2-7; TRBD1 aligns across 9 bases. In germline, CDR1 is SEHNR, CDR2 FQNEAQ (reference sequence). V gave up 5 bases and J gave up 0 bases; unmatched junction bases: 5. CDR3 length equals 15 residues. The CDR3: CASSEGTGNSYEQYF. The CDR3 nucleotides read TGTGCCAGCAGCGAGGGGACAGGGAACTCCTACGAGCAGTACTTC.

CDR3 DNA sequence: TGTGCCAGCTCACCTGGGCTAGCGGAAGAGACCCAGTACTTC. It encodes CASSPGLAEETQYF. The V call is TRBV18, the J call TRBJ2-5, with TRBD2 matching over 7 bases. Germline V gene lookup returns CDR1 KGHSH and CDR2 LQKENI. The CDR3 length is 14 residues. Trimming at V came to 3 bases and at J to 3 bases, leaving 4 bases not matched to a gene.

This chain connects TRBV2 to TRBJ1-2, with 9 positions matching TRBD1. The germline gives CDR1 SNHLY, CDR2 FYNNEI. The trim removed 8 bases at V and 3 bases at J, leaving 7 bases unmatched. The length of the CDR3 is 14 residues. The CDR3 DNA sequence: TGTGCCAGCGGGCGGGACAGGGACGACTATGGCTACACCTTC. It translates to CASGRDRDDYGYTF.

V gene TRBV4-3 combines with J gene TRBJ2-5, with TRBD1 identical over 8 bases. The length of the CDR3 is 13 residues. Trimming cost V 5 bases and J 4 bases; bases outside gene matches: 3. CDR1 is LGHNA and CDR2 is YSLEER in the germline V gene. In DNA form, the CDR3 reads TGCGCCAGCAGCTTGGACAGGGCAGAGACCCAGTACTTC. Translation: CASSLDRAETQYF.

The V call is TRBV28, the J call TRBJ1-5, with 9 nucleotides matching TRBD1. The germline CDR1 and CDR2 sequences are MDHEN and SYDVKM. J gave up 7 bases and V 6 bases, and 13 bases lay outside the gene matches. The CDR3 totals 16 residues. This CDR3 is CASSFPAGQGGQPQHF. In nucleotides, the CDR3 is TGTGCCAGCAGCTTCCCCGCGGGACAGGGTGGACAGCCCCAGCATTTT.

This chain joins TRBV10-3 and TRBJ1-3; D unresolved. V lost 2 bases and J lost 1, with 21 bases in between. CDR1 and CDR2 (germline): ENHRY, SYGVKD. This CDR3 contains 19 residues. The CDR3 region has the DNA TGTGCCATCAGTGAGGCTACAGATACCTTCATGAGATCTGGAAACACCATATATTTT. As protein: CAISEATDTFMRSGNTIYF.

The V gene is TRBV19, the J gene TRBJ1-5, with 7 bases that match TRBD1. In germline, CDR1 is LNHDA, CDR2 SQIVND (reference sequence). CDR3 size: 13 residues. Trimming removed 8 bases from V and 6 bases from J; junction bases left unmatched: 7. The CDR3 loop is CASSDRAIQPQHF. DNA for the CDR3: TGTGCCAGTTCAGACAGGGCCATTCAGCCCCAGCATTTT.

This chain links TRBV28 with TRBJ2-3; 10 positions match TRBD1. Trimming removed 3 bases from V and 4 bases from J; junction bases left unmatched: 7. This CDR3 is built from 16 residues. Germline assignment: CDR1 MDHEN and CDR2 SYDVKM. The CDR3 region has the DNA TGTGCCAGCAGTTTGGGAGGACAGGGGGTGCCAGATACGCAGTATTTT. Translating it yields CASSLGGQGVPDTQYF. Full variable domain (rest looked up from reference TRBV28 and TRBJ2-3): DVKVTQSSRYLVKRTGEKVFLECVQDMDHENMFWYRQDPGLGLRLIYFSYDVKMKEKGDIPEGYSVSREKKERFSLILESASTNQTSMYLCASSLGGQGVPDTQYFGPGTRLTVL.

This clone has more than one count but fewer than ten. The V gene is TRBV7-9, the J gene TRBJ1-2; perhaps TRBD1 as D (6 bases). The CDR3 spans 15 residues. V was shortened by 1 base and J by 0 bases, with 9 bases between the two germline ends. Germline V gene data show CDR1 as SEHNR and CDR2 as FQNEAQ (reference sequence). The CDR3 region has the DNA TGTGCCAGCAGCTTAGGGGACATCGCTAACTATGGCTACACCTTC. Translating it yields CASSLGDIANYGYTF.

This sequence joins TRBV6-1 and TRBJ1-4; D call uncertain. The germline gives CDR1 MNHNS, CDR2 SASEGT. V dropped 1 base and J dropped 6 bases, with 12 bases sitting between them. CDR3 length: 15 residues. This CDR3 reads CASSEDPVWYEKLFF. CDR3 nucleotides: TGTGCCAGCAGTGAAGACCCAGTTTGGTATGAAAAACTGTTTTTT.

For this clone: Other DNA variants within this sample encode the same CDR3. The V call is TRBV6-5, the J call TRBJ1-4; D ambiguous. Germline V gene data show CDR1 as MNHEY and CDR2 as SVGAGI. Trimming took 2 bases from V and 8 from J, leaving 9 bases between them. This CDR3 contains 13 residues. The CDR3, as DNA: TGTGCCAGCAGTTACAGGCGGGGAGAAAAACTGTTTTTT. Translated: CASSYRRGEKLFF.

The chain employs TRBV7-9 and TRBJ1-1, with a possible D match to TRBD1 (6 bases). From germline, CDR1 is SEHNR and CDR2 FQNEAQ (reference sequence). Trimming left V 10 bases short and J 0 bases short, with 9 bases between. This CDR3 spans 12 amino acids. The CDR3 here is CATGQLNTEAFF. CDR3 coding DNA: TGTGCCACCGGACAGCTGAACACTGAAGCTTTCTTT.